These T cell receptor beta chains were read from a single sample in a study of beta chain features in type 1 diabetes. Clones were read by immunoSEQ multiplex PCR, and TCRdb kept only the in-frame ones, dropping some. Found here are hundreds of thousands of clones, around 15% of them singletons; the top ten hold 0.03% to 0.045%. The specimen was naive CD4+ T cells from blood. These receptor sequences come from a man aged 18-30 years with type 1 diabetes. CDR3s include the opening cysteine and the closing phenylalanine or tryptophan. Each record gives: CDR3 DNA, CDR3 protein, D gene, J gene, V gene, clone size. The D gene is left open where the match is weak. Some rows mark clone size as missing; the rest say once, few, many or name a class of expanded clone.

TGTGCCACCAGCAGAGACTACAGGCCAACCTACGAGCAGTACTTC | CATSRDYRPTYEQYF | - | TRBJ2-7 | TRBV15 | few
TGTGCCAGCTCGCCCGGGACACTTTATGGCTACACCTTC | CASSPGTLYGYTF | - | TRBJ1-2 | TRBV18 | -
TGTGCCAGCAGCTTGAACGTGCTAGCGGACTACAATGAGCAGTTCTTC | CASSLNVLADYNEQFF | TRBD2 | TRBJ2-1 | TRBV5-4 | -
TGTGCCAGCAGTTGGGACACCGGGGAGCTGTTTTTT | CASSWDTGELFF | - | TRBJ2-2 | TRBV2 | few
TGTGCCTGGAGTGTACAGTTCGGCGGCGAGCAGTACTTC | CAWSVQFGGEQYF | - | TRBJ2-7 | TRBV30 | -
TGCACCAGCGCCGAGCAGTACTTC | CTSAEQYF | - | TRBJ2-7 | TRBV1 | few
TGTGCCAGCTCACCACGGGCAGGAGGAGACTATGGCTACACCTTC | CASSPRAGGDYGYTF | - | TRBJ1-2 | TRBV18 | -
TGCAGCGTTGGGGCTAGCGGGGGCTTTGACAATGAGCAGTTCTTC | CSVGASGGFDNEQFF | TRBD2 | TRBJ2-1 | TRBV29-1 | -
TGTGCCAGCAGTTGGGGACAGAGCAATCAGCCCCAGCATTTT | CASSWGQSNQPQHF | TRBD1 | TRBJ1-5 | TRBV6-5 | few
TGTGCCAGCAGCCCGGCGGTGGCCAAGAGCACAGATACGCAGTATTTT | CASSPAVAKSTDTQYF | - | TRBJ2-3 | TRBV5-6 | -
TGTGCCAGCAGTTTGTGGGCTTCTGGGGCCAACGTCCTGACTTTC | CASSLWASGANVLTF | - | TRBJ2-6 | TRBV28 | -
TGTGCCAGCAGTGAACTCGGCAGAGAAGAGACCCAGTACTTC | CASSELGREETQYF | - | TRBJ2-5 | TRBV6-1 | -
TGTGCCAGCAGCTCGGATGAGATCGATGGCTACACCTTC | CASSSDEIDGYTF | - | TRBJ1-2 | TRBV5-6 | -
TGCGCCAGCAGCCTGGACAGGGAAGAAGCTTTCTTT | CASSLDREEAFF | TRBD1 | TRBJ1-1 | TRBV5-1 | few
TGTGCCTGGGAGATTACTGGGTCCTACGAGCAGTACTTC | CAWEITGSYEQYF | - | TRBJ2-7 | TRBV30 | -
TGTGCCAGCAGCTTAGCGTTGGGACCCGGGGGCGAGCAGTACTTC | CASSLALGPGGEQYF | - | TRBJ2-7 | TRBV7-9 | -
TGTGCCAGCAGTCAGGGACCGGTGGAGACCCAGTACTTC | CASSQGPVETQYF | - | TRBJ2-5 | TRBV27 | -
TGTGCCAGCAGCACCCAAGAAGGAGGGTCCTCCTATAATTCACCCCTCCACTTT | CASSTQEGGSSYNSPLHF | - | TRBJ1-6 | TRBV21-1 | -
TGTGCTAGCAGTAGACAGGGTTACAATGAGCAGTTCTTC | CASSRQGYNEQFF | TRBD1 | TRBJ2-1 | TRBV7-7 | -
TGTGCCAGCAGTTTCCTGATCGGGACTAGCGGTAATGAGCAGTTCTTC | CASSFLIGTSGNEQFF | TRBD2 | TRBJ2-1 | TRBV6-6 | -
TGTGCCAGCAGCTTAGACAGGGGTGGAGAAAAACTGTTTTTT | CASSLDRGGEKLFF | TRBD1 | TRBJ1-4 | TRBV13 | few
TGCGCCAGCAGCCAAGGGCCGGGGGCGAACACCGGGGAGCTGTTTTTT | CASSQGPGANTGELFF | - | TRBJ2-2 | TRBV4-3 | -
TGTGCCAGCAGCCCGGGACAGGGAGGAACCGGGGAGCTGTTTTTT | CASSPGQGGTGELFF | TRBD1 | TRBJ2-2 | TRBV4-2 | -
TGTGCCAGCAGCCCGCTATCTAACTATGGCTACACCTTC | CASSPLSNYGYTF | - | TRBJ1-2 | TRBV14 | -
TGTGCCAGCAGCTTGATGGTTTCAGGGGGCATTAATGAGCAGTTCTTC | CASSLMVSGGINEQFF | TRBD1 | TRBJ2-1 | TRBV5-6 | -
TGTGCCAGCGAACTAGCGGTAGCCGGGGAGCTGTTTTTT | CASELAVAGELFF | TRBD2 | TRBJ2-2 | TRBV2 | -
TGCGCCAGCGGGGACAGGGTAGTCACCGGGGAGCTGTTTTTT | CASGDRVVTGELFF | TRBD1 | TRBJ2-2 | TRBV23-1 | few
TGTGCCAGCAGCCTGTTGCGGGGCGGCGGCGGGGAGCTGTTTTTT | CASSLLRGGGGELFF | - | TRBJ2-2 | TRBV7-9 | -
TGTGCCAGCAGTTTAATGGGGGGGACCCACCGGCTGGAGTTT | CASSLMGGTHRLEF | - | TRBJ1-1 | TRBV28 | few
TGCGCCAGCAGCCCTACCGACAGGTCGGTGTACAATGAGCAGTTCTTC | CASSPTDRSVYNEQFF | - | TRBJ2-1 | TRBV4-3 | few
TGTGCCAGCAGACCGGGACAGGGGTACGAGCAGTACTTC | CASRPGQGYEQYF | TRBD1 | TRBJ2-7 | TRBV25-1 | -
TGTGCCAGCAGCTATACCCAAGAAGCTTTCTTT | CASSYTQEAFF | - | TRBJ1-1 | TRBV5-6 | few
TGTGCCAGCAGTATGAGCGGGACAGCTAACTATGGCTACACCTTC | CASSMSGTANYGYTF | TRBD1 | TRBJ1-2 | TRBV5-4 | few
TGTGCCAGCAGTTACTCGAATCAGGGGGCCGAAGAGACCCAGTACTTC | CASSYSNQGAEETQYF | TRBD1 | TRBJ2-5 | TRBV6-5 | -
TGTGCCTGGAGTGTACCGGGGACTAGCGGGGGCCAGTTGCAGTTCTTC | CAWSVPGTSGGQLQFF | TRBD2 | TRBJ2-1 | TRBV30 | -
TGTGCCATCAGTTACAGCGCGGGGAGAGAGACCCAGTACTTC | CAISYSAGRETQYF | - | TRBJ2-5 | TRBV10-3 | few
TGCAGCGTTTATGACAGGGTCCAAGAGACCCAGTACTTC | CSVYDRVQETQYF | TRBD1 | TRBJ2-5 | TRBV29-1 | -
TGTGCCAGCAGCCCATTTTACAGGGGGGATCAGCCCCAGCATTTT | CASSPFYRGDQPQHF | TRBD1 | TRBJ1-5 | TRBV7-2 | -
TGTGCCAGCAGTTCAACCGATCGGGACAGGGCGTTCTTC | CASSSTDRDRAFF | TRBD1 | TRBJ2-1 | TRBV6-5 | -
TGCGCCAGCAGCCCCGCCGGGACAGGGTCGGACTACGAGCAGTACTTC | CASSPAGTGSDYEQYF | TRBD1 | TRBJ2-7 | TRBV4-3 | -